A few counts support the clone carrying this TCR beta chain. This specimen belongs to a study of blood T cell repertoires in COVID-19. Study context: Nucleic acid was either cDNA or gDNA, and it came from T cells, B-cell-depleted T cells, or PBMCs.

Authors' data handling: The assay estimated nucleated cells by amplifying reference gene primers. The assay was immunoSEQ multiplex PCR, and TCRdb's table has in-frame clones only and misses some. V and J calls and clone size are those listed in that table; D and trimming were worked out from the DNA. The repertoire holds about 350,000 clones, with approximately 86% as singletons. Recruited during active infection, patients (from Seattle) were subsequently followed longitudinally. The germline V gene has CDR1 LGHDT and CDR2 YNNKEL (reference sequence). The CDR3 contains 12 residues. The V end was cut by 4 bases, the J end by 11 bases, with 14 bases between.

The receptor was derived from a man aged 25 to 40 with COVID-19, enrolled during active disease. The chain has TRBV3-1 (or the pseudogene TRBV3-2) and TRBJ2-5; D ambiguous. Sequenced input: peripheral blood. CDR3 sequence: CASSLEPDTQYF. For the CDR3, the DNA is TGTGCCAGCAGCCTAGAACCCGACACTCAGTACTTC.